This TCR beta chain is from a study of shared clonotypes between healthy human individuals. Whole-study results and caveats: Clonotype sharing among the donors was expected to vary with sequencing depth. For naive CD4 cells, around 5% of clonotypes were shared across a handful of donors. Lower generation probabilities were found for non-shared clonotypes than for those shared by all four donors.

Genomic DNA from each subset was divided evenly over several immunoSEQ plates. The protocol was immunoSEQ multiplex PCR, while the TCRdb copy is restricted to in-frame clones and leaves out a portion. The sample lists around 1.9 million clones; just over 90% were seen once. CD8 cells classed as naive were CD45RO-negative and positively selected for CCR7, excluding terminally differentiated effector memory CD45RA+ cells. On this clone itself: Its antigen is currently unknown.

This CDR3 has 14 amino acids. V was cut by 0 bases and J by 6 bases, with 12 bases left in between. The germline V gene encodes CDR1 SGHRS and CDR2 YFSETQ. The TCR comes from a man aged 18 to 29 in good health. Some clones in this sample may be carry-over from other donors' samples. Sequencing used naive CD8+ T cells from PBMCs. V usage is TRBV5-1 and J usage is TRBJ1-2; TRBD1 is a possible D gene (6 bases). In DNA form, the CDR3 reads TGCGCCAGCAGCTTGGATCAGGGGTATAATGGCTACACCTTC. This gives the protein CASSLDQGYNGYTF.